This T cell receptor (beta chain) originates from a study of lymphopenia after photon versus proton radiotherapy. Study results and limitations: A bigger post-nadir fall in TCR diversity correlated inversely with survival time in deceased patients.

Data came from immunoSEQ multiplex PCR; TCRdb stores just in-frame clones and leaves some out. The table includes 20,000 to 30,000 clones, 84% detected once. This CDR3 is built from 15 residues. In germline, CDR1 is GTSNPN, CDR2 SVGIG (reference sequence). The V gene lost 3 bases and the J gene lost 8 bases, with 19 bases spanning the gap. Note on this clone: What it binds is not known.

The specimen was peripheral blood, collected from a patient treated with photon-based radiotherapy. The receptor was isolated from a man in his forties with gastric cancer. This chain connects TRBV30 to TRBJ1-4; D is undetermined. CDR3 residues: CAWSGRAGGTEKLFF. CDR3 DNA sequence: TGTGCCTGGAGCGGAAGGGCAGGAGGAACGGAAAAACTGTTTTTT.